This TCR beta chain was documented in a study of T cells in Graves' hyperthyroidism and ophthalmopathy. Study-wide results and limits: Classification by a 13 V-J model distinguished ophthalmopathy from stable hyperthyroidism. Median prediction lead before ophthalmopathy onset was six to eight months with the model. Most clonotypes expanded in thyroid above 0.001 were likewise present in blood.

A remark on this clonotype: Its antigen is not known.

Amplification of TCR beta CDR3 regions used RNA as the template. Initially, a first-round RT-PCR of the TCR CDR3 employed the HTBI primer set. TCRdb passed the multiplex PCR reads through MiXCR, listing each CDR3 protein once. The table lists 300,000 to 350,000 distinct CDR3 sequences, around 18% of them singletons. The sequence was collected from a woman between 40 and 55 years old with Graves' ophthalmopathy. The sequenced sample consisted of blood.

This CDR3 is CASSSDRDEAFF. The CDR3 nucleotides are TGTGCCAGCAGTTCTGACAGGGATGAAGCTTTCTTT. This chain links TRBV28 with TRBJ1-1; TRBD1 agrees at 7 bases. V lost 4 bases to trimming and J lost 7 bases; unmatched junction nucleotides: 3. Germline V gene data show CDR1 as MDHEN and CDR2 as SYDVKM. This CDR3 spans 12 amino acids.